This T cell receptor beta chain is from a study of response to subunit inactivated influenza vaccine. Overall study results and limits: With each seasonal influenza vaccination, the authors suggested, few new T cells are recruited.

TCRdb re-called the RT-PCR reads with MiXCR, one entry per CDR3 protein. Here the sample spans more than 700,000 distinct CDR3 sequences, around 20% being singletons. With respect to this clonotype: Its antigen is still unknown.

The CDR3 spans 14 residues. Trimming cost V 2 bases and J 7 bases; bases outside gene matches: 6. Germline loops: CDR1 MNHEY, CDR2 SVGAGI. The chain employs TRBV6-5 and TRBJ2-7; TRBD2 matches at 9 bases. This receptor was identified in a man aged 50 or older who received an inactivated influenza vaccine. The material was PBMCs from blood, obtained 4 to 6 days after vaccination. CDR3 amino acids: CASSYSSGRREQYF. The CDR3 DNA reads TGTGCCAGCAGTTACAGTAGCGGGAGACGGGAGCAGTACTTC.